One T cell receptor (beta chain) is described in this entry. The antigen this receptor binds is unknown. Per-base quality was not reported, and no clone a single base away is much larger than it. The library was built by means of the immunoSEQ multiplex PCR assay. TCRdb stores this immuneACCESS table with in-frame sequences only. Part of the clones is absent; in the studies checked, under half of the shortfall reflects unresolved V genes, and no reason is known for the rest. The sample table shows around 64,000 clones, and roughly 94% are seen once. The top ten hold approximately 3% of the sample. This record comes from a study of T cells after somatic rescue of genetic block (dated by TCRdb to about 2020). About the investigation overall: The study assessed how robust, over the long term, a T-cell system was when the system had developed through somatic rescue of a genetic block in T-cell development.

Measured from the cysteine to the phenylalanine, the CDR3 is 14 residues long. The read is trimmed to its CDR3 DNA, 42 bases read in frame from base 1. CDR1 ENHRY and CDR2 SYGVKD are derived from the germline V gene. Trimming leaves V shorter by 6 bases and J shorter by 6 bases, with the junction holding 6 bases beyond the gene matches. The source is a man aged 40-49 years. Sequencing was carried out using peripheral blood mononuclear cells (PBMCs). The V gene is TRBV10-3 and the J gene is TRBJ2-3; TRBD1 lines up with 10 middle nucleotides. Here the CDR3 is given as CAISRDRGTDTQYF. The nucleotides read TGTGCCATCAGCCGGGACAGGGGAACCGATACGCAGTATTTT.